This TCR beta chain derives from a study of blood T cell repertoires in COVID-19. As for the study in general: The analysed material was cDNA or gDNA that came from T cells, B-cell-depleted T cells, or PBMCs.

In the original workflow: The authors estimated nucleated cell counts from reference gene primer amplification. The data were produced by immunoSEQ multiplex PCR, yet TCRdb's version contains in-frame clones alone and is incomplete. The V and J calls and clone size were taken over from that table, and D and trimming were inferred from the DNA. The data contain 120,000 or so clones, about 80% of them singletons. Specimen: peripheral blood. The receptor comes from a woman between 45 and 60 years old with acute or convalescent COVID-19.

The CDR3 reads CASRPRGESSPLHF. The CDR3 DNA reads as TGTGCCAGTAGGCCCAGGGGAGAAAGTTCACCCCTCCACTTT. The chain carries TRBV19 and TRBJ1-6; weak D call: TRBD1 (6 bases). The CDR3 extends over 14 amino acids. V was trimmed by 6 bases and J by 9 bases, leaving 15 bases between them. From germline, CDR1 is LNHDA and CDR2 SQIVND (reference sequence).